These T cell receptor beta chains were read from a single sample in a study of identical twins. TCRdb reprocessed the 5' RACE reads with MiXCR, giving one entry per CDR3 protein. Of about 250,000 distinct CDR3 sequences listed, about 8% are singletons. A further study also used this sample, focusing on yellow fever vaccine responses in identical twins.

The sequencing sample was made of CD8+ T cells sorted from blood. All receptors derive from a woman under 30 in good health. Both conserved end residues are part of each CDR3. D genes are given only for firm matches. The size of a clone is reported for some rows only, either as once, few or many, or as a class for expanded clones.

V gene	D gene	J gene	clone size	CDR3 DNA	CDR3 protein
TRBV14	NA	TRBJ2-1	few	TGTGCCAGCAGCCTCTACCGCGGGACAGACACTAGCGGAAACTCAAATGAGCAGTTCTTC	CASSLYRGTDTSGNSNEQFF
TRBV20-1	TRBD1	TRBJ2-7	NA	TGCAGTGCCCCCAGGACAGGGTCTTCCTACGAGCAGTACTTC	CSAPRTGSSYEQYF
TRBV7-9	NA	TRBJ2-1	few	TGTGCCAGCAGCTTAGTCGCGAGCAATGAGCAGTTCTTC	CASSLVASNEQFF
TRBV9	NA	TRBJ2-3	few	TGTGCCAGCAGCGTAGTGATAGGCACAGATACGCAGTATTTT	CASSVVIGTDTQYF
TRBV6-5	TRBD2	TRBJ2-3	few	TGTGCCAGCAGTTACTCTGGTAGCGGGAGGATAGATACGCAGTATTTT	CASSYSGSGRIDTQYF
TRBV12-3/TRBV12-4	NA	TRBJ1-4	few	TGTGCCAGCAGTGGGGACATGAGGGAGAATGAAAAACTGTTTTTT	CASSGDMRENEKLFF
TRBV7-2	NA	TRBJ2-5	few	TGTGCCAGCAGGCCCGGCGGCGGGTGGGAGACCCAGTACTTC	CASRPGGGWETQYF
TRBV10-2	TRBD2	TRBJ2-1	NA	TGCGCCAGCAGTGCTAGCGGGGAGCTCTACAATGAGCAGTTCTTC	CASSASGELYNEQFF
TRBV27	NA	TRBJ2-5	NA	TGTGCCAGCAGTTTTGTCGGAGAGACCCAGTACTTC	CASSFVGETQYF
TRBV28	TRBD1	TRBJ2-5	many	TGTGCCAGCAGCTCTTTCGCTTCAAGGACAGGGGCAGAAAATTTAGAGACCCAGTACTTC	CASSSFASRTGAENLETQYF
TRBV4-3	NA	TRBJ2-1	many	TGCGCCAGCAGCCAAGAGCGGGGATACTCCTACAATGAGCAGTTCTTC	CASSQERGYSYNEQFF
TRBV4-3	TRBD2	TRBJ2-7	many	TGCGCCAGCAGCCAAGATCATGGTAGCGGGGGATACGAGCAGTACTTC	CASSQDHGSGGYEQYF
TRBV9	NA	TRBJ2-7	few	TGTGCCAGCAGCGGATACGACGGATCCTACGAGCAGTACTTC	CASSGYDGSYEQYF
TRBV20-1	TRBD2	TRBJ2-1	NA	TGCAGTGCTAGAGATCTGGGCGGGAGGATGGATGAGCAGTTCTTC	CSARDLGGRMDEQFF
TRBV20-1	TRBD2	TRBJ2-1	many	TGCAGTGCTAAACCCCGGCCCACACTAGCGGGGGCGGACAATGAGCAGTTCTTC	CSAKPRPTLAGADNEQFF
TRBV20-1	NA	TRBJ2-7	NA	TGCAGTGCTAGAAACTTCCAGGGAGCTACCTACGAGCAGTACTTC	CSARNFQGATYEQYF